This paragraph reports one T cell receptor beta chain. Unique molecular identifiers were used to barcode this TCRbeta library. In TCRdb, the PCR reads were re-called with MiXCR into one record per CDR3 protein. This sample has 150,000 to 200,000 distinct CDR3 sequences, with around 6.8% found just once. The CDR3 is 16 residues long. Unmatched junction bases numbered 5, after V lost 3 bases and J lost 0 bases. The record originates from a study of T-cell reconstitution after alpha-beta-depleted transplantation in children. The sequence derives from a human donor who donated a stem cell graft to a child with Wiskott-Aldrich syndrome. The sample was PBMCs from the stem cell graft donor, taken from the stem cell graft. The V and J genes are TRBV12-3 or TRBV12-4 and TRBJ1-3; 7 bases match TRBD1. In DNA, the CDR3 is TGTGCCAGCAGTTTTACGGGACAGACCTCTGGAAACACCATATATTTT. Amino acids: CASSFTGQTSGNTIYF.